This T cell receptor beta chain was observed in a study of blood T cell repertoires in COVID-19. Study at large: Acute and convalescent COVID-19 samples came from the United States, Italy and Spain. In each case, the material was cDNA or gDNA derived from T cells, B-cell-depleted T cells, or PBMCs.

As processed by the authors: Reference gene primer amplification gave nucleated cell count estimates. Assay: immunoSEQ multiplex PCR; the TCRdb copy retains only in-frame clones and omits some. The V and J calls and clone size are taken from that table; D and trimming were inferred from the DNA. The sample shows tens of thousands of clones, around 87% of them seen only once. CDR3 size: 16 residues. Germline-derived CDR1 and CDR2 are MNHEY and SMNVEV (reference sequence). V gave up 5 bases and J gave up 2 bases; unmatched junction bases: 7. The chain employs TRBV27 and TRBJ2-7; 12 bases match TRBD2. The source is a woman aged 80 or over with active or convalescent COVID-19. Sample: peripheral blood. The DNA of the CDR3 is TGTGCCAGCAGTCGTGATACTAGCGGGAGGACCTACGAGCAGTACTTC. This codes for CASSRDTSGRTYEQYF.